A single sample is the source of the 3 T cell receptor beta chains below, sequenced in a study of blood T cell repertoires in COVID-19. Measured with immunoSEQ multiplex PCR; TCRdb has only the in-frame clones, and not every one. The table shows some 220,000 clones, with about 85% occurring only once. The sequenced sample consisted of peripheral blood. The receptors stem from a woman in her sixties who had recovered from COVID-19.

The chain couples TRBV7-8 to TRBJ1-6; TRBD1 might be the D (5 bases). The germline gives CDR1 SGHVS, CDR2 FQNEAQ. The CDR3 contains 16 residues. Trimming took 0 bases from V and 6 from J, leaving 12 bases between them. This chain's CDR3 is CASSLASGLFNSPLHF. Written as DNA, the CDR3 is TGTGCCAGCAGCTTAGCTTCAGGGTTATTTAATTCACCCCTCCACTTT.

Concerning this clone itself: One junction end disagrees with the germline gene, perhaps due to a read error. The J gene is TRBJ2-7, the V gene TRBV29-1; TRBD1 matches 10 bases. This CDR3 has 15 amino acids. Germline CDR1 is SQVTM and CDR2 is ANQGSEA. The DNA of the CDR3 is TGCAGCTTTGAACGCCGGGACAGGGGTCTCTACGAGCAGTACTTC. This sequence encodes CSFERRDRGLYEQYF.

The chain couples TRBV5-6 to TRBJ1-2, with TRBD1 matching over 12 bases. The V gene's germline CDR1 is SGHDT and CDR2 YYEEEE. Trimming at V came to 4 bases and at J to 2 bases, leaving 6 bases not matched to a gene. CDR3 size: 16 residues. The chain's CDR3 is CASSPGTGGGNYGYTF. CDR3 DNA: TGTGCCAGCAGCCCCGGGACAGGGGGCGGAAACTATGGCTACACCTTC.